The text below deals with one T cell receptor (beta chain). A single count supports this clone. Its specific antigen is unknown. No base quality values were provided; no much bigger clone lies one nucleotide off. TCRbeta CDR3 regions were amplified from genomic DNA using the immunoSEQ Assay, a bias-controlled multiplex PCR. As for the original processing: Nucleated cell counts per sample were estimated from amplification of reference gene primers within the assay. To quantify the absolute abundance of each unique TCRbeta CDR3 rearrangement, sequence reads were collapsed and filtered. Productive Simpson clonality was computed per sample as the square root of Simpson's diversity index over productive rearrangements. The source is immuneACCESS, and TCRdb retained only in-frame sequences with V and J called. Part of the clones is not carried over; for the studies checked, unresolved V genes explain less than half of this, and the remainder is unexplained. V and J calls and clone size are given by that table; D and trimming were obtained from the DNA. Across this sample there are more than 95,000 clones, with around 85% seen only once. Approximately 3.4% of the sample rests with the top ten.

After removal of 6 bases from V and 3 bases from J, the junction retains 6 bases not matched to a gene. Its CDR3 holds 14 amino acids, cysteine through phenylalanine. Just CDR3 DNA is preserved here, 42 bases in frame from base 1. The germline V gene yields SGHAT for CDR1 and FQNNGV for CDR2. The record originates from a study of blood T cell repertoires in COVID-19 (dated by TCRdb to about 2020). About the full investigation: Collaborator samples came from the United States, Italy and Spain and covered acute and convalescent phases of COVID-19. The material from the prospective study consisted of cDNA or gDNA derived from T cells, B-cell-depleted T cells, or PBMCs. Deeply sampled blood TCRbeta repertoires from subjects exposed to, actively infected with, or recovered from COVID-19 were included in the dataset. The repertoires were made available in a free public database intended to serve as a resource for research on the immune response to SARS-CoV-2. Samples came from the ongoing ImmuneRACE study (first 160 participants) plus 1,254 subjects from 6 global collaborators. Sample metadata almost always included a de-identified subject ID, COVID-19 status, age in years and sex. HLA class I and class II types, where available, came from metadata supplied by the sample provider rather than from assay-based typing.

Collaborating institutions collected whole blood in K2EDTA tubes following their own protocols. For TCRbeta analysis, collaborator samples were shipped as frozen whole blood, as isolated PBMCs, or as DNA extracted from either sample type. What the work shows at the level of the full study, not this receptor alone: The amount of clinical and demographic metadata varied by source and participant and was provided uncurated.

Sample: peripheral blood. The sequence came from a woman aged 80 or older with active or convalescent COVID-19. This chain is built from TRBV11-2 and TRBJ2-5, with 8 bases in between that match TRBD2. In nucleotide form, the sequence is TGTGCCAGCAGTCTTACTAGCGGTAAAGAGACCCAGTACTTC. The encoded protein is CASSLTSGKETQYF.